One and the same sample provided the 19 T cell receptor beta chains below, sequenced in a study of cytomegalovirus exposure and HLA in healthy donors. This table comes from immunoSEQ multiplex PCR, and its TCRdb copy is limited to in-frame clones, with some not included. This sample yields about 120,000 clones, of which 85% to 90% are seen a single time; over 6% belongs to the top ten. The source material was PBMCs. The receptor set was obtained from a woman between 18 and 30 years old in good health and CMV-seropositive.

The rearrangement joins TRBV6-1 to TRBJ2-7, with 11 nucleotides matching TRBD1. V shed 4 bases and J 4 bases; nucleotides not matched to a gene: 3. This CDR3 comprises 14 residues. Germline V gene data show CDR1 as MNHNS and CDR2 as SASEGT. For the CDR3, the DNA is TGTGCCAGCAGTGGGGGGACAGGGGGTTACGAGCAGTACTTC. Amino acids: CASSGGTGGYEQYF.

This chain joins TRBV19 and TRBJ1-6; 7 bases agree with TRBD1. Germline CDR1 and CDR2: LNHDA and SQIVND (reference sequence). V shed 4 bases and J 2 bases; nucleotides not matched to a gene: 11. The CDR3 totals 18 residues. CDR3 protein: CASSTYAGQLTYNSPLHF. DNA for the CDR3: TGTGCCAGTAGTACTTACGCGGGACAGCTCACCTATAATTCACCCCTCCACTTT.

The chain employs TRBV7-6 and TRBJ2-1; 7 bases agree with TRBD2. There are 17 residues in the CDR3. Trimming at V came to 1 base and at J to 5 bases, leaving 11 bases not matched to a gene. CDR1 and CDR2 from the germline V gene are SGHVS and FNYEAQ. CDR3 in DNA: TGTGCCAGCAGCTTAGAAGCGACTAGCAGGTTTAACAATGAGCAGTTCTTC. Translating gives CASSLEATSRFNNEQFF.

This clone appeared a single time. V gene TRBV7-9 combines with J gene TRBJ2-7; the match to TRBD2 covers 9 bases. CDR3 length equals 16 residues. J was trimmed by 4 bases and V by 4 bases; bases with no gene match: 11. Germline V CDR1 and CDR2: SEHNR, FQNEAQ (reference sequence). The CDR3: CASSSPYKGLAYEQYF. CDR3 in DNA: TGTGCCAGCAGCTCACCCTATAAGGGACTAGCATACGAGCAGTACTTC.

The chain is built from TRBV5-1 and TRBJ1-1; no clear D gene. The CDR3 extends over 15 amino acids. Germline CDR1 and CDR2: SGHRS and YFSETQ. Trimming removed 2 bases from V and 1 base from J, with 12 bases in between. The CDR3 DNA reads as TGCGCCAGCAGCTTCGCGACCCGGGGGAACACTGAAGCTTTCTTT. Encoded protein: CASSFATRGNTEAFF.

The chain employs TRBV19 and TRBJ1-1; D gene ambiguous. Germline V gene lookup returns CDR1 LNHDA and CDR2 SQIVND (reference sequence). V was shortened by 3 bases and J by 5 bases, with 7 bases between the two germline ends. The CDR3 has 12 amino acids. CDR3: CASSIDSTEAFF. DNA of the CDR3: TGTGCCAGTAGTATCGATAGTACTGAAGCTTTCTTT.

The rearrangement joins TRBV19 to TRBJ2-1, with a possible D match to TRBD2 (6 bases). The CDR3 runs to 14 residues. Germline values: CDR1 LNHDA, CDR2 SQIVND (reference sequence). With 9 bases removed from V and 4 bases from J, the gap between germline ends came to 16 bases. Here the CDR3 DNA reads TGTGCCAGCCACCGTTGGGGGGATTACAATGAGCAGTTCTTC. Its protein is CASHRWGDYNEQFF.

The CDR3 here is CASSVAPSSGGYEQFF. The CDR3 bases are TGTGCCAGCAGCGTAGCTCCGTCTAGCGGGGGTTATGAGCAGTTCTTC. V and J are TRBV9 and TRBJ2-1, with 10 bases identical to TRBD2. The V and J ends lost 0 bases and 8 bases, in that order; junction bases with no gene match: 8. This CDR3 comprises 16 residues. The germline gives CDR1 SGDLS, CDR2 YYNGEE.

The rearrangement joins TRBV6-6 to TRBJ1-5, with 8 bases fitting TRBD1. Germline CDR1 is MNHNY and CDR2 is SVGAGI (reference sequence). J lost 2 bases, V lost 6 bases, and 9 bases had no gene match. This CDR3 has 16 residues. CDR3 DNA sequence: TGTGCCAGCAGCCGCCCGACAGGGGACGGCAATCAGCCCCAGCATTTT. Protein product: CASSRPTGDGNQPQHF.

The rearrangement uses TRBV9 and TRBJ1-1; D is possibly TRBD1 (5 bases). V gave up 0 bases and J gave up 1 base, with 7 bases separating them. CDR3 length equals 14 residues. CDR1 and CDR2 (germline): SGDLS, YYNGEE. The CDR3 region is CASSVGGENTEAFF. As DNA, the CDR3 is TGTGCCAGCAGCGTAGGGGGCGAGAACACTGAAGCTTTCTTT. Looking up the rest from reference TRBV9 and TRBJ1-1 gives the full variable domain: DSGVTQTPKHLITATGQRVTLRCSPRSGDLSVYWYQQSLDQGLQFLIQYYNGEERAKGNILERFSAQQFPDLHSELNLSSLELGDSALYFCASSVGGENTEAFFGQGTRLTVV.

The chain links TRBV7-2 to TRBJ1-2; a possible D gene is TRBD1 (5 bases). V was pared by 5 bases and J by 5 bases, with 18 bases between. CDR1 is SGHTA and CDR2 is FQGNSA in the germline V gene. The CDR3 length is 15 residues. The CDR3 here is CASSPLRGGPYGYTF. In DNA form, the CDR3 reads TGTGCCAGCAGCCCACTTAGGGGTGGCCCATATGGCTACACCTTC.

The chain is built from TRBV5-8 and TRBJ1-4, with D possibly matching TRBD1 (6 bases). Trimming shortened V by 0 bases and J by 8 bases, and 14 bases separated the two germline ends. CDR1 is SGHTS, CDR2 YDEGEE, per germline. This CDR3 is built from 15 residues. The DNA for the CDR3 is TGTGCCAGCAGCTTGGACGGCAGGGGTAGAGAAAAACTGTTTTTT. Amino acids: CASSLDGRGREKLFF.

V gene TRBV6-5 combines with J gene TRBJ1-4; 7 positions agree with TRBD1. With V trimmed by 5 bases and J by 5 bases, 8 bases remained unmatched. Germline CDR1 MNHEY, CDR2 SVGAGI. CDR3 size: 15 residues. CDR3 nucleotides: TGTGCCAGCAGTCCTCCTTCAGGGGGGAATGAAAAACTGTTTTTT. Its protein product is CASSPPSGGNEKLFF.

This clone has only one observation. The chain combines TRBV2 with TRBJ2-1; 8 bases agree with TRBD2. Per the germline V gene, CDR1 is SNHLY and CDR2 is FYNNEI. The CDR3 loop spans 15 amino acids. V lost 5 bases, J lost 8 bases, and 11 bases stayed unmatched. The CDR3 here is CASSIPAGTRDEQFF. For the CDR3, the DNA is TGTGCCAGCAGTATACCCGCCGGGACTAGAGATGAGCAGTTCTTC.

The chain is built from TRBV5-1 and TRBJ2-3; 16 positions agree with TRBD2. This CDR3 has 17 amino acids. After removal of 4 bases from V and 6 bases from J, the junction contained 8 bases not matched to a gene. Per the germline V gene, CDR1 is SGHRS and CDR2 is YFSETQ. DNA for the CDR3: TGCGCCAGCAGCCTTGGGACTAGCGGGAGGGTAACGGATACGCAGTATTTT. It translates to CASSLGTSGRVTDTQYF.

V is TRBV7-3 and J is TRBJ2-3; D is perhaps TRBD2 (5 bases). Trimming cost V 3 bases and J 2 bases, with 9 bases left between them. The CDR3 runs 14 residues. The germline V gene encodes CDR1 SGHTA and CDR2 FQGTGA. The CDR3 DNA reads TGTGCCAGCAGCTTTATCGGGAACACAGATACGCAGTATTTT. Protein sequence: CASSFIGNTDTQYF.

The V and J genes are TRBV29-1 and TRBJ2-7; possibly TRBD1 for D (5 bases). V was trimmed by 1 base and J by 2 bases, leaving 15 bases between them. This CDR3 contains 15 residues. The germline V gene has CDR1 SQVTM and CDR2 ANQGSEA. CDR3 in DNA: TGCAGCGTTGAAGTAACAGGTGCTCACGCCTACGAGCAGTACTTC. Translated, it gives CSVEVTGAHAYEQYF.

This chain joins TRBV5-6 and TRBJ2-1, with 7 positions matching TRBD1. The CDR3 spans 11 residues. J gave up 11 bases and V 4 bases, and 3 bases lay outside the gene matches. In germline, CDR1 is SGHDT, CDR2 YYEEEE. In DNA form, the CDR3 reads TGTGCCAGCAGCCTGGACAGGAAGCAGTTCTTC. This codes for CASSLDRKQFF.

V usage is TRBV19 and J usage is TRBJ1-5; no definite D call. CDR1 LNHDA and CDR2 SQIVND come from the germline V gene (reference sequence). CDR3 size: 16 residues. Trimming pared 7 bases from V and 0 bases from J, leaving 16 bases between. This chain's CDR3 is CASMEVGENSNQPQHF. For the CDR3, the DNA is TGTGCCAGTATGGAGGTAGGAGAGAATAGCAATCAGCCCCAGCATTTT.